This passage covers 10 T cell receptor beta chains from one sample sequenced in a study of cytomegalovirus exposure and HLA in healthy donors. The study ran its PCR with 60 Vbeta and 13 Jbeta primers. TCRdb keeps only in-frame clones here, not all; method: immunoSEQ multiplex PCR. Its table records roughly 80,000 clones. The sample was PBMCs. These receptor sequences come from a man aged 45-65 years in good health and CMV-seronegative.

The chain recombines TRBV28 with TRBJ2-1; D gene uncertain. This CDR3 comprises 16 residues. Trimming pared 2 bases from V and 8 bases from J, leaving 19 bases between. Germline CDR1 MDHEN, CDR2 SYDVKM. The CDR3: CASSLRFLGPHHEQFF. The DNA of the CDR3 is TGTGCCAGCAGTTTAAGATTTTTGGGCCCACACCATGAGCAGTTCTTC.

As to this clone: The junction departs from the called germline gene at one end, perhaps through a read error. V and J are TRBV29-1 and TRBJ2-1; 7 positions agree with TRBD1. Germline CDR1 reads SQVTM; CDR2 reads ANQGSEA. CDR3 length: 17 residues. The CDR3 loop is CSVSWTGIFSSDNEQFF. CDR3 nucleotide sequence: TGCAGCGTTTCCTGGACAGGTATTTTTAGCTCCGACAATGAGCAGTTCTTC.

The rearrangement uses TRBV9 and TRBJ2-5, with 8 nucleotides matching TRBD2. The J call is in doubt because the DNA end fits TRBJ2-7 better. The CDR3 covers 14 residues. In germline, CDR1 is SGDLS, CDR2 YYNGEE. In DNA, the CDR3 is TGTGCCAGCAGCGCAGCGGGGGCCGGCTACGAGCAGTACTTC. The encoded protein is CASSAAGAGYEQYF.

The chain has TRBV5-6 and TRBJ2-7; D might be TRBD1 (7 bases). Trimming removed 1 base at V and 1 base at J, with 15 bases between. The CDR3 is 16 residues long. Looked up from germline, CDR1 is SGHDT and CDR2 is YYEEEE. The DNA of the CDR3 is TGTGCCAGCAGCTTGCGGGGGACAGCTTTTTCCTACGAGCAGTACTTC. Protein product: CASSLRGTAFSYEQYF. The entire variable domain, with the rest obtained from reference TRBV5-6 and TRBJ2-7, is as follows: DAGVTQSPTHLIKTRGQQVTLRCSPKSGHDTVSWYQQALGQGPQFIFQYYEEEERQRGNFPDRFSGHQFPNYSSELNVNALLLGDSALYLCASSLRGTAFSYEQYFGPGTRLTVT.

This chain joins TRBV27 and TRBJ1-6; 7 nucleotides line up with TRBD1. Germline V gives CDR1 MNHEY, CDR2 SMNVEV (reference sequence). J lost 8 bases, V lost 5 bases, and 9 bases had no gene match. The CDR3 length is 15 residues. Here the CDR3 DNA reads TGTGCCAGCAGTCCCTCTACAGGGGTCCATTCACCCCTCCACTTT. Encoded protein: CASSPSTGVHSPLHF.

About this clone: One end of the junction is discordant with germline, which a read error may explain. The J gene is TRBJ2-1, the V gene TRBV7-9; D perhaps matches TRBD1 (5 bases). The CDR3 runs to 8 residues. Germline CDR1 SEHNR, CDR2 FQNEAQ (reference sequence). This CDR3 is CASSRQIF. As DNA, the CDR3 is TGTGCCAGCAGCCGACAGATCTTC.

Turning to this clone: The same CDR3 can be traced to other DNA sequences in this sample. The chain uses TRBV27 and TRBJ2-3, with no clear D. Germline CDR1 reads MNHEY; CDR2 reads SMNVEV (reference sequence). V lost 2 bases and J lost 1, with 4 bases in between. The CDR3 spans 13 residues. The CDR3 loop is CASSLRGTDTQYF. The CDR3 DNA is TGTGCCAGCAGTTTACGGGGCACAGATACGCAGTATTTT.

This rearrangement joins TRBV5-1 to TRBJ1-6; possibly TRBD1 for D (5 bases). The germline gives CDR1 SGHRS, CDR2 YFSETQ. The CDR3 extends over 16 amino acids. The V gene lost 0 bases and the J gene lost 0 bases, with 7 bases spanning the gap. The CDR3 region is CASSLDGGSYNSPLHF. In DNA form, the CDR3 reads TGCGCCAGCAGCTTGGACGGGGGCTCCTATAATTCACCCCTCCACTTT.

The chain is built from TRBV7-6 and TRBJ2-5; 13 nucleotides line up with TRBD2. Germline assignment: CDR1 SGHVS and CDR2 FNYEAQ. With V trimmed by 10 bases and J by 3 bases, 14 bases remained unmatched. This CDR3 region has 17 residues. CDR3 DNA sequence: TGTGCCACCACGACTAGCGGGGGGCCTTGGGGGGAAGAGACCCAGTACTTC. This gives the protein CATTTSGGPWGEETQYF.

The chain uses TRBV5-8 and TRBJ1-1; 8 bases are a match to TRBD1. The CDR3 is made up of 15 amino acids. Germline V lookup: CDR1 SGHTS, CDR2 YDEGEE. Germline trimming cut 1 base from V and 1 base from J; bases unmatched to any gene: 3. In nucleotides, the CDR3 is TGTGCCAGCAGCTTGCTTCAGGGGGCGAACACTGAAGCTTTCTTT. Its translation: CASSLLQGANTEAFF.